The entry below describes one TCR beta chain. Its specificity is not known. It may be a read error: a sequence one base away is much more abundant. This CDR3 has 15 amino acids. CDR1 is KGHDR and CDR2 is SFDVKD in the germline V gene. Diagnoses were established using clinical symptoms, serum thyroxine and TRAb, thyroid ultrasound and orbital computed tomography. The data are from a study of T cells in Graves' hyperthyroidism and ophthalmopathy. Findings of the study overall: Ophthalmopathy could be told apart from stable hyperthyroidism with a 13 V-J model.

RNA transcripts provided the source from which TCR beta CDR3 regions were amplified. A first-round RT-PCR of the TCR CDR3 used the HTBI primer set. From the multiplex PCR reads, TCRdb called clonotypes with MiXCR, one entry per CDR3 protein. The table shows over 350,000 distinct CDR3 sequences, with roughly 18% occurring only once. The clonotype originates from a man aged 18 to 29 with Graves' ophthalmopathy. Specimen: blood. The chain uses TRBV24-1 and TRBJ2-2, with D perhaps matching TRBD1 or TRBD2 (5 bases each). The CDR3 DNA reads TGTGCCACCGGTGAAGCAGGGACGGGAACCGGGGAGCTGTTTTTT. As protein: CATGEAGTGTGELFF.